This TCR beta chain is from a study of post-analysis software for immune sequencing data. Regarding the study as a whole: Normalized Chao1 diversity in multiple sclerosis patients fell significantly below that of controls. Five or six TRBV segments, TRBV5-6, TRBV5-1 and TRBV20-1 among them, were found more frequent in patients than controls.

Germline-derived CDR1 and CDR2 are SSHAT and FNYEAQ (reference sequence). The CDR3 has 15 amino acids. V was clipped by 2 bases and J by 6 bases, with 14 bases between them. Incorporated into the TCR beta cDNA libraries were unique molecular identifiers, which served to reduce PCR and sequencing biases. TCRdb called the PCR reads again in MiXCR, with one record for every CDR3 protein. The repertoire includes 450,000 to 650,000 distinct CDR3 sequences, roughly 45% of them detected once, and under 2% sits in the top ten. A note on this clonotype: What it binds is unknown.

The genes are TRBV7-7 and TRBJ2-1; D is perhaps TRBD2 (5 bases). The sequenced sample was blood. This receptor was identified in a girl between 10 and 17 years old with multiple sclerosis. CDR3 in DNA: TGTGCCAGCAGCTTATCAATCGGACTTCGCAATGAGCAGTTCTTC. This sequence encodes CASSLSIGLRNEQFF.